These 23 T cell receptor beta chains share one sample of origin, sequenced in a study of blood T cell repertoires in COVID-19. The repertoire was sequenced with immunoSEQ multiplex PCR; TCRdb's copy has only in-frame clones and lacks some. The table includes more than 200,000 clones, under 90% detected once. Material: peripheral blood. These receptors were taken from a man aged 55 to 70 with acute or convalescent COVID-19.

This chain connects TRBV19 to TRBJ2-2; 9 bases map to TRBD2. This CDR3 is 18 amino acids long. CDR1 is LNHDA, CDR2 SQIVND, per germline (reference sequence). V trimming: 0 bases; J trimming: 4 bases; junction bases outside the gene matches: 9. In DNA, the CDR3 is TGTGCCAGTAGTATAGATTTTGCGGGAGGGCCGATCACCGGGGAGCTGTTTTTT. As protein: CASSIDFAGGPITGELFF.

In this sample, this clone turned up a few times. The V call is TRBV5-5, the J call TRBJ1-2; D unresolved. V lost 2 bases to trimming and J lost 2 bases, with 13 bases between them. Germline V gene data show CDR1 as SGHKS and CDR2 as YYEKEE (reference sequence). The CDR3 length is 15 residues. The CDR3, as DNA: TGTGCCAGCAGCTTAGATCCGGGAGGCAACTATGGCTACACCTTC. It is translated as CASSLDPGGNYGYTF.

The chain is built from TRBV28 and TRBJ2-7, with a tentative D call TRBD1 (6 bases). Trimming stripped 6 bases from V and 0 bases from J, with 9 bases between. Per germline, CDR1 MDHEN and CDR2 SYDVKM. The CDR3 is 13 residues long. CDR3 nucleotide sequence: TGTGCCAGCAGACAGGGAACCTCCTACGAGCAGTACTTC. Amino acid sequence: CASRQGTSYEQYF.

This chain joins TRBV6-5 and TRBJ2-3; a weak D match, TRBD2 (6 bases). Germline CDR1 reads MNHEY; CDR2 reads SVGAGI. V was cut by 6 bases and J by 4 bases, with 14 bases left in between. The CDR3 length is 14 residues. The CDR3 spells CASSLTSIPDTQYF. CDR3 nucleotides: TGTGCCAGCAGCCTGACTAGTATCCCAGATACGCAGTATTTT.

The V call is TRBV4-1, the J call TRBJ2-2; 11 bases fit TRBD2. The CDR3 covers 20 residues. The trim removed 3 bases at V and 0 bases at J, leaving 12 bases unmatched. Germline assignment: CDR1 MGHRA and CDR2 YSYEKL. The CDR3 spells CASSHMRGTSGKANTGELFF. The CDR3 nucleotides are TGCGCCAGCAGCCACATGAGGGGGACTAGCGGAAAAGCGAACACCGGGGAGCTGTTTTTT.

This chain joins TRBV7-8 and TRBJ1-5; TRBD1 matches 7 bases. Germline CDR1 is SGHVS and CDR2 is FQNEAQ. The CDR3 length is 17 residues. After removal of 3 bases from V and 1 base from J, the junction contained 9 bases not matched to a gene. In DNA form, the CDR3 reads TGTGCCAGCAGCTTTTTGAGGGGGCCGGGGAGCAATCAGCCCCAGCATTTT. It yields the protein CASSFLRGPGSNQPQHF.

The rearrangement links TRBV5-4 to TRBJ1-2, with a tentative D call TRBD1 (6 bases). Germline values: CDR1 SGHNT, CDR2 YYREEE (reference sequence). The CDR3 consists of 15 residues. V gave up 4 bases and J gave up 4 bases, with 17 bases separating them. The CDR3 nucleotides read TGTGCCAGCAGCCCCGAGGGGGGGCGCGGCTATGGCTACACCTTC. Translation: CASSPEGGRGYGYTF.

The gene calls are TRBV28 and TRBJ2-2, with TRBD2 matching 8 bases. Germline V CDR1 and CDR2: MDHEN, SYDVKM. This CDR3 has 15 residues. V trimming: 9 bases; J trimming: 6 bases; junction bases outside the gene matches: 12. CDR3 nucleotides: TGTGCCAGTTTCCACTACGGGGGGGCTGCCGGGGAGCTGTTTTTT. As protein: CASFHYGGAAGELFF.

The rearrangement links TRBV6-4 to TRBJ2-7; 12 positions match TRBD2. V shed 7 bases and J 4 bases; nucleotides not matched to a gene: 5. Germline V gene data show CDR1 as MRHNA and CDR2 as SNTAGT. This CDR3 spans 14 amino acids. CDR3 coding DNA: TGTGCCAGCAACGGACTAGCGGGACCTTACGAGCAGTACTTC. Amino acid sequence: CASNGLAGPYEQYF.

The CDR3 protein is CASSLVQGESGYTF. In DNA, the CDR3 is TGCGCCAGCAGCTTGGTACAGGGGGAGAGCGGCTACACCTTC. This chain uses TRBV5-1 with TRBJ1-2; 8 bases map to TRBD1. The CDR3 consists of 14 residues. Germline V gene data show CDR1 as SGHRS and CDR2 as YFSETQ. Unmatched junction bases numbered 6, after V lost 0 bases and J lost 8 bases.

The CDR3, as DNA: TGTGCCAGCTTCGACAAGGTCGAGACCCAGTACTTC. As protein: CASFDKVETQYF. The genes are TRBV2 and TRBJ2-5; D gene unclear. V lost 8 bases to trimming and J lost 5 bases, with 12 bases between them. The CDR3 has 12 amino acids. Germline CDR1 is SNHLY and CDR2 is FYNNEI.

The V gene is TRBV18, the J gene TRBJ2-5; 9 nucleotides align to TRBD2. Trimming removed 1 base from V and 7 bases from J; junction bases left unmatched: 10. The germline gives CDR1 KGHSH, CDR2 LQKENI. The CDR3 contains 16 residues. The CDR3 coding sequence is TGTGCCAGCTCACCACGATCCGGGACTAGCTTTTTGACCCAGTACTTC. It translates to CASSPRSGTSFLTQYF.

This rearrangement joins TRBV7-2 to TRBJ2-3; 9 bases fit TRBD2. The CDR3 has 16 amino acids. Per the germline V gene, CDR1 is SGHTA and CDR2 is FQGNSA. J gave up 6 bases and V 1 base, and 8 bases lay outside the gene matches. The CDR3 spells CASSLGSSGRWDTQYF. The CDR3 bases are TGTGCCAGCAGCTTAGGTTCGAGCGGGAGGTGGGATACGCAGTATTTT.

The chain has TRBV7-3 and TRBJ1-5; D unresolved. The CDR3 runs to 13 residues. The ends were cut back, 5 bases at V and 11 bases at J, with 16 bases in the middle. Germline V CDR1 and CDR2: SGHTA, FQGTGA. Here the CDR3 reads CASSPQLPIAQHF. CDR3 DNA: TGTGCCAGCAGCCCCCAGTTACCAATCGCCCAGCATTTT.

J is TRBJ2-7 and V is TRBV19; 7 nucleotides align to TRBD1. Germline V gene data show CDR1 as LNHDA and CDR2 as SQIVND (reference sequence). V was pared by 7 bases and J by 4 bases, with 10 bases of the junction left unmatched. This CDR3 spans 14 amino acids. The CDR3 protein is CASTLPGQIYEQYF. The CDR3 region has the DNA TGTGCCAGTACTCTCCCGGGACAGATATACGAGCAGTACTTC.

This clone was observed many times. The chain links TRBV18 to TRBJ1-6; D gene unclear. Germline V lookup: CDR1 KGHSH, CDR2 LQKENI. Trimming shortened V by 2 bases and J by 9 bases, and 14 bases separated the two germline ends. The CDR3 is made up of 15 amino acids. CDR3 loop: CASSPMRETSSPLHF. The DNA for the CDR3 is TGTGCCAGCTCACCAATGCGGGAAACGAGTTCACCCCTCCACTTT.

This chain joins TRBV20-1 and TRBJ2-5, with a tentative D call TRBD2 (5 bases). The germline gives CDR1 DFQATT, CDR2 SNEGSKA (reference sequence). Trimming removed 3 bases at V and 5 bases at J, with 10 bases between. The CDR3 runs 12 residues. CDR3 coding DNA: TGCAGTGCTAGTGGGAGAAGTGAGACCCAGTACTTC. The encoded protein is CSASGRSETQYF.

V and J are TRBV28 and TRBJ1-1, with 9 positions matching TRBD1. Unmatched junction bases numbered 22, after V lost 11 bases and J lost 3 bases. CDR1 is MDHEN, CDR2 SYDVKM, per germline. This CDR3 contains 18 residues. DNA for the CDR3: TGTGCCTCCCCCAGGGGACAGGGAGAGTTAGGAGTAGACACTGAAGCTTTCTTT. Translated: CASPRGQGELGVDTEAFF.

The rearrangement joins TRBV2 to TRBJ1-2; no reliable D call. CDR3 size: 16 residues. V dropped 2 bases and J dropped 0 bases, with 13 bases sitting between them. CDR1 and CDR2 from the germline V gene are SNHLY and FYNNEI. The CDR3 reads CASSERWWEANYGYTF. DNA of the CDR3: TGTGCCAGCAGTGAACGGTGGTGGGAGGCTAACTATGGCTACACCTTC.

The genes are TRBV28 and TRBJ1-5; TRBD1 aligns across 10 bases. V lost 5 bases, J lost 5 bases, and 6 bases stayed unmatched. The CDR3 loop spans 15 amino acids. In germline, CDR1 is MDHEN, CDR2 SYDVKM. CDR3: CASSQSTGGHQPQHF. As DNA, the CDR3 is TGTGCCAGCAGTCAATCGACAGGGGGCCATCAGCCCCAGCATTTT.

The chain carries TRBV7-9 and TRBJ2-1, with D possibly TRBD2 on 5 matching bases. Looked up from germline, CDR1 is SEHNR and CDR2 is FQNEAQ (reference sequence). This CDR3 is 13 amino acids long. Trimming took off 5 bases at V and 5 bases at J, with 10 bases between the two ends. DNA of the CDR3: TGTGCCAGCAGCCCGGACTTAAACAATGAGCAGTTCTTC. Translation: CASSPDLNNEQFF.

The V call is TRBV7-2, the J call TRBJ1-1; tentatively, D is TRBD1 (6 bases). Germline V gene data show CDR1 as SGHTA and CDR2 as FQGNSA. Trimming removed 4 bases from V and 6 bases from J, with 15 bases in between. CDR3 size: 14 residues. For the CDR3, the DNA is TGTGCCAGCAGCTCACCTTCCAGGGGCCCTGAAGCTTTCTTT. It encodes CASSSPSRGPEAFF.

The rearrangement links TRBV10-3 to TRBJ2-2; the match to TRBD2 covers 13 bases. Germline V CDR1 and CDR2: ENHRY, SYGVKD. J lost 2 bases, V lost 6 bases, and 15 bases had no gene match. The CDR3 runs to 20 residues. CDR3 loop: CAIRPGLAGVSFPNTGELFF. CDR3 sequence (DNA): TGTGCCATCAGGCCCGGACTAGCGGGAGTCTCGTTCCCAAACACCGGGGAGCTGTTTTTT.